The T cell receptor (beta chain) under discussion was sequenced for a study of blood T cells in healthy people across ages. Findings and caveats of the study: More naive CD4+ cells and higher diversity marked long-lived donors relative to aged donors. A strong correlation was seen between TCR beta diversity and naive T cell percentage.

Primers used in a second PCR of roughly 6 to 12 cycles were a sample-barcoded 5' primer and a J-beta primer mix. Every cDNA molecule carried a tag from a template-switch adaptor bearing 12 random nucleotides. TCRdb re-called the 5' RACE reads through MiXCR, storing one row per CDR3 protein. The data show 1 million or so distinct CDR3 sequences, with under 55% seen just once and 18% held by the top ten. The CDR3 consists of 15 residues. V was pared by 5 bases and J by 6 bases, with 6 bases of the junction left unmatched. Per germline, CDR1 SEHNR and CDR2 FQNEAQ (reference sequence). To note about this clonotype: Its antigen is undetermined.

The chain carries TRBV7-9 and TRBJ1-4; TRBD1 matches at 10 bases. This TCR was sampled from an older woman in good health. Sequenced material: blood. Here the CDR3 reads CASSLSTGGHEKLFF. CDR3 in DNA: TGTGCCAGCAGCCTATCGACAGGGGGCCATGAAAAACTGTTTTTT.